This T cell receptor (beta chain) was recorded in a study of T cells in Graves' hyperthyroidism and ophthalmopathy. Notes on the study in general: Blood samples included most of the expanded thyroid clonotypes exceeding 0.001.

This clonotype was detected only once. Its antigen remains unidentified. V gave up 6 bases and J gave up 5 bases; unmatched junction bases: 18. CDR3 length: 17 residues. CDR1 SGHTA and CDR2 FQGTGA come from the germline V gene. There were TCR beta CDR3 regions amplified from RNA transcripts. First-round RT-PCR targeting the TCR CDR3 was performed with the HTBI primer set. TCRdb itself ran the multiplex PCR reads through MiXCR, one entry per CDR3 protein. The sample has 480,000 or so distinct CDR3 sequences; 35% to 50% are singletons. The sample was peripheral blood or thyroid tissue (not recorded which). The chain uses TRBV7-3 and TRBJ1-2; 7 bases align to TRBD1. This TCR was sampled from an adult woman with Graves' disease, either hyperthyroidism or ophthalmopathy (not recorded which). In DNA, the CDR3 is TGTGCCAGCAGTGCCTCACCGGGTGGGCAGGGGGTGTATGGCTACACCTTC. Its protein product is CASSASPGGQGVYGYTF.